This entry lists 10 T cell receptor beta chains sequenced from one sample in a study of shared T cell receptors in the human thymus (dated by TCRdb to the early 2020s). Libraries were prepared through the immunoSEQ multiplex PCR assay. As stored in TCRdb, this immuneACCESS dataset retains in-frame rearrangements with V and J assigned. A fraction of the clones does not appear; measured against another copy, unresolved V genes explain less than half of the discrepancy, and the remainder lacks a known reason. The sample yields about 540,000 clones; 75% to 85% were counted once. Jointly, the top ten make up roughly 0.013% of the sample. This same sample was also taken into another study, of human thymus T cells.

The sample comprised thymocytes. The receptors come from a boy in the first two years of life with a congenital heart defect. Donor details come from another sample of the same person, matched by shared clones.

The chain joins TRBV13 to TRBJ2-1; a weak D match, TRBD2 (6 bases). The CDR3 spans 17 residues. Germline CDR1 reads PRHDT; CDR2 reads FYEKMQ (reference sequence). V lost 3 bases and J lost 0, with 15 bases in between. The CDR3 loop reads CASSFGGGTSSYNEQFF. CDR3 bases: TGTGCCAGCAGCTTTGGTGGCGGGACGAGCTCCTACAATGAGCAGTTCTTC.

This chain links TRBV28 with TRBJ2-4; no firm D call. The length of the CDR3 is 14 residues. V was trimmed by 5 bases and J by 0 bases, leaving 8 bases between them. Germline V gene sequence: CDR1 MDHEN, CDR2 SYDVKM. The CDR3 is CASSKLLAKNIQYF. The CDR3 coding sequence is TGTGCCAGCAGTAAGTTACTAGCCAAAAACATTCAGTACTTC.

The chain is built from TRBV28 and TRBJ1-2; the match to TRBD1 covers 9 bases. This CDR3 comprises 14 residues. CDR1 and CDR2 from the germline V gene are MDHEN and SYDVKM. V was pared by 5 bases and J by 4 bases, with 5 bases of the junction left unmatched. The CDR3 coding sequence is TGTGCCAGCAGTAGGGACAGGGAGGGCTATGGCTACACCTTC. Encoded protein: CASSRDREGYGYTF.

The rearrangement uses TRBV15 and TRBJ1-5; 7 bases are shared with TRBD1. The CDR3 has 14 amino acids. The germline gives CDR1 LNHNV, CDR2 YYDKDF (reference sequence). Unmatched junction bases numbered 6, after V lost 4 bases and J lost 6 bases. The DNA for the CDR3 is TGTGCCACCAGCAAGAACAGGGGAGGTCAGCCCCAGCATTTT. This codes for CATSKNRGGQPQHF.

The genes are TRBV18 and TRBJ2-3, with 9 nucleotides matching TRBD2. The CDR3 loop spans 18 amino acids. Germline CDR1 KGHSH, CDR2 LQKENI. V lost 3 bases to trimming and J lost 4 bases; unmatched junction nucleotides: 14. The CDR3 is CASSPTIAPSGRSDTQYF. DNA for the CDR3: TGTGCCAGCTCACCCACAATAGCCCCCAGCGGGAGGTCAGATACGCAGTATTTT.

The J gene is TRBJ2-3, the V gene TRBV6-1; 13 bases align to TRBD2. The V gene's germline CDR1 is MNHNS and CDR2 SASEGT. The CDR3 is 17 residues long. V lost 3 bases and J lost 2; bases outside the gene matches: 5. This chain's CDR3 is CASSETSGRFLTDTQYF. CDR3 coding DNA: TGTGCCAGCAGTGAGACTAGCGGGAGGTTCCTCACAGATACGCAGTATTTT.

The V and J genes are TRBV27 and TRBJ2-7; TRBD1 matches at 8 bases. Trimming at V came to 3 bases and at J to 4 bases, leaving 11 bases not matched to a gene. Per the germline V gene, CDR1 is MNHEY and CDR2 is SMNVEV (reference sequence). The CDR3 consists of 16 residues. The DNA for the CDR3 is TGTGCCAGCAGTTTTGGAGGACAGGGCCCTCCGTACGAGCAGTACTTC. Translation: CASSFGGQGPPYEQYF.

The chain carries TRBV6-1 and TRBJ2-7; TRBD1 agrees at 8 bases. The germline V gene has CDR1 MNHNS and CDR2 SASEGT. Trimming removed 4 bases from V and 7 bases from J; junction bases left unmatched: 12. There are 15 residues in the CDR3. As DNA, the CDR3 is TGTGCCAGCAGTGGACCGGGACAGGTGATGGGGGAGCAGTACTTC. Protein sequence: CASSGPGQVMGEQYF.

V usage is TRBV4-3 and J usage is TRBJ2-7, with a possible D match to TRBD2 (6 bases). The CDR3 has 14 amino acids. Germline assignment: CDR1 LGHNA and CDR2 YSLEER. V was trimmed by 0 bases and J by 4 bases, leaving 10 bases between them. CDR3: CASSQDWTIYEQYF. The CDR3 DNA sequence: TGCGCCAGCAGCCAAGATTGGACTATATACGAGCAGTACTTC.

The rearrangement joins TRBV11-3 to TRBJ2-3, with 7 bases lining up with TRBD2. After removal of 5 bases from V and 0 bases from J, the junction contained 14 bases not matched to a gene. The germline V gene encodes CDR1 SGHNT and CDR2 YENEEA. The CDR3 is 18 amino acids. The CDR3 is CASSPSPRGVASTDTQYF. Written as DNA, the CDR3 is TGTGCCAGCAGCCCCAGTCCCCGGGGGGTTGCTAGCACAGATACGCAGTATTTT.